This T cell receptor beta chain emerged from a study of T cells after yellow fever vaccination. Details on this clonotype: As yet, its antigen is unknown.

Study findings and constraints: Though weaker, the secondary response peaked faster, on day 5 versus 15. Reappearing after the booster were most of the clones from primary vaccination (96% CD4, about 87% CD8).

CDR1 and CDR2 from the germline V gene are MNHEY and SVGEGT. The CDR3 loop spans 15 amino acids. For TCR, cDNA came from 5'RACE template switching, which added a universal primer site and UMIs. TCRdb passed the 5' RACE reads through MiXCR, listing each CDR3 protein once. The sample has roughly 520,000 distinct CDR3 sequences; around a fifth are singletons. This TCR came from a man aged 18 to 30 who received the YFV17D yellow fever vaccine. The chain combines TRBV6-2 or TRBV6-3 with TRBJ2-3; 10 nucleotides match TRBD1. The J call is doubtful: the DNA matches TRBJ1-5 better. The sequencing here drew on PBMCs, taken about 20 days after the first yellow fever vaccination. CDR3 in DNA: TGTGCCAGCAGTCCGGGACAGGGGACCACAGATACGCAGCATTTT. This sequence encodes CASSPGQGTTDTQHF.